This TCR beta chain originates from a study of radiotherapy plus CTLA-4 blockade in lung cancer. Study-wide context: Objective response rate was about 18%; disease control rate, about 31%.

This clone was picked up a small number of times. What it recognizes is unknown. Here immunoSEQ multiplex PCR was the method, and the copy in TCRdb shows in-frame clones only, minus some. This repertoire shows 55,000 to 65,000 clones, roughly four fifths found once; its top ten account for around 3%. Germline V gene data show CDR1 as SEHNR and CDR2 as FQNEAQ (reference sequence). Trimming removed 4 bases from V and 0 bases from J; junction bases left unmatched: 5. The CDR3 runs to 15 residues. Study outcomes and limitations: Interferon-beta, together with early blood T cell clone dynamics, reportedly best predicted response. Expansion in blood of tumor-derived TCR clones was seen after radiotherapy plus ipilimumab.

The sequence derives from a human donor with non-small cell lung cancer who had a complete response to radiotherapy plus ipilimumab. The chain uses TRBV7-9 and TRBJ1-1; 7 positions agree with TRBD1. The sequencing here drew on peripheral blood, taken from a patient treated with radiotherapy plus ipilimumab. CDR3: CASSSDRDMNTEAFF. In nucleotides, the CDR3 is TGTGCCAGCAGCTCCGACAGGGACATGAACACTGAAGCTTTCTTT. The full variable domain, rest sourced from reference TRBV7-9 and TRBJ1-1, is DTGVSQNPRHKITKRGQNVTFRCDPISEHNRLYWYRQTLGQGPEFLTYFQNEAQLEKSRLLSDRFSAERPKGSFSTLEIQRTEQGDSAMYLCASSSDRDMNTEAFFGQGTRLTVV.